This T cell receptor beta chain is drawn from a study of T cell clonality in common variable immunodeficiency. General study results and limits: In common variable immunodeficiency, TCR beta chains reportedly carried fewer deletions and N-nucleotide insertions.

V dropped 4 bases and J dropped 2 bases, with 9 bases sitting between them. The CDR3 totals 13 residues. Germline CDR1 is SGHTA and CDR2 is FQGNSA. In its sample, this clone was seen many times. No antigen is known for it. The read comes to an end 3 residues before the CDR3 does, leaving the germline J gene to fill in the end. Some clones are missing from TCRdb's copy, which holds only in-frame ones; the method was immunoSEQ multiplex PCR. The sample lists about 37,000 clones, none appearing once, the ten largest making up about 1%. Material: peripheral blood mononuclear cells. The chain carries TRBV7-2 and TRBJ2-7, with D maybe TRBD1 (5 bases). The receptor was derived from a person aged 18 to 69 in good health. This CDR3 is CASSSRGPYEQYF. CDR3 bases read: TGTGCCAGCAGCTCAAGGGGCCCCTACGAG.